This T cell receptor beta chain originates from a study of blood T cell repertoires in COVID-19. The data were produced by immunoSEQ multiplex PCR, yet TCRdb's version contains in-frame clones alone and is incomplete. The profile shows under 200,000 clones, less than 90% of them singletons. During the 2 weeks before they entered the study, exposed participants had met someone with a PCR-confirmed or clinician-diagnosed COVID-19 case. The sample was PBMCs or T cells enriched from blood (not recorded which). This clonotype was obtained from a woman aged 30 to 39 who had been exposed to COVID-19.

The CDR3 DNA reads TGTGCCAGTAGTACCCTAGTACAGGGCGGCTATGGCTACACCTTC. This encodes CASSTLVQGGYGYTF. The chain uses TRBV19 and TRBJ1-2; tentative D call: TRBD1 (6 bases). This CDR3 comprises 15 residues. CDR1 is LNHDA, CDR2 SQIVND, per germline (reference sequence). Trimming pared 4 bases from V and 4 bases from J, leaving 16 bases between.